The present TCR beta chain was sequenced within a study of cytomegalovirus exposure and HLA in healthy donors. Study-wide results and caveats: For presence/absence analyses, sequencing depth was assumed to be roughly uniform across donors.

After removal of 4 bases from V and 2 bases from J, the junction contained 4 bases not matched to a gene. This CDR3 has 14 amino acids. Germline assignment: CDR1 SGHRS and CDR2 YFSETQ. In regard to this clone: Its antigen is not known.

Vbeta (60) and Jbeta (13) primers were used in the PCR. Assay used: immunoSEQ multiplex PCR; TCRdb lists only in-frame clones, some missing. The sample holds under 150,000 clones, roughly four fifths seen once. The chain employs TRBV5-1 and TRBJ2-3; 7 bases agree with TRBD2. The source of this sequence is a woman younger than 45 in good health and CMV-seropositive. Sequencing used PBMCs. CDR3 protein: CASSVGGVTDTQYF. In DNA, the CDR3 is TGCGCCAGCAGCGTTGGGGGGGTCACAGATACGCAGTATTTT. Using reference TRBV5-1 and TRBJ2-3 for the parts outside the CDR3, the full variable domain is KAGVTQTPRYLIKTRGQQVTLSCSPISGHRSVSWYQQTPGQGLQFLFEYFSETQRNKGNFPGRFSGRQFSNSRSEMNVSTLELGDSALYLCASSVGGVTDTQYFGPGTRLTVL.